Below, 11 T cell receptor beta chains from the same sample are listed, as sequenced in a study of human T cells and chemical hapten exposure. MiXCR was run by TCRdb on the RACE reads, yielding one entry per CDR3 protein. The sample yields 120,000 or so distinct CDR3 sequences, around 15% seen once. The sample's time point: patch test 1, 2 weeks after DPC sensitization. As to treatment: therapeutic diphenylcyclopropenone sensitization with weekly scalp DPC. The material was whole blood, obtained in connection with sensitization to the hapten diphenylcyclopropenone (DPC). These receptor sequences come from a man in his late teens or twenties with alopecia areata. Some clones in this sample may be carry-over from other donors' samples.

The V and J genes are TRBV6-5 and TRBJ1-3; D may be TRBD1 (5 bases). From germline, CDR1 is MNHEY and CDR2 SVGAGI. Between the trimmed V and J ends, which lost 6 bases and 8 bases, there was a span of 17 bases. The CDR3 sequence is 14 residues long. The CDR3 here is CASSRTRIRDTIYF. Here the CDR3 DNA reads TGTGCCAGCAGCAGGACACGCATTCGGGACACCATATATTTT.

The sample holds a few counts of this clonotype. This chain uses TRBV20-1 with TRBJ1-1; D call uncertain. Germline V gene data show CDR1 as DFQATT and CDR2 as SNEGSKA (reference sequence). Trimming took 4 bases from V and 1 from J, leaving 16 bases between them. The CDR3 contains 15 residues. The CDR3 DNA sequence: TGCAGTGCTAAAAAGTCTGGACGGCAGAACACTGAAGCTTTCTTT. Protein product: CSAKKSGRQNTEAFF.

Worth noting for this clonotype: Since the CDR3 does not end with the conserved phenylalanine or tryptophan, this likely comes from a read error. The chain uses TRBV4-1 and TRBJ2-4; TRBD1 matches at 7 bases. Per the germline V gene, CDR1 is MGHRA and CDR2 is YSYEKL. This CDR3 is built from 16 residues. Germline trimming cut 6 bases from V and 0 bases from J; bases unmatched to any gene: 8. The CDR3 nucleotides are TGCGCCAGCAGTCCGGGACAGATAATAGCCAAAAACATTCAGTACATC. Protein product: CASSPGQIIAKNIQYI.

This clonotype has only a few counts. The V call is TRBV29-1, the J call TRBJ2-1, with D tentatively TRBD1 or TRBD2 (6 bases each). The CDR3 covers 17 residues. CDR1 and CDR2 (germline): SQVTM, ANQGSEA. Trimming removed 4 bases at V and 0 bases at J, with 19 bases between. For the CDR3, the DNA is TGCAGCGTTGTGGTCATGGGGGGCACTAGCTCCTACAATGAGCAGTTCTTC. Translation: CSVVVMGGTSSYNEQFF.

The rearrangement links TRBV18 to TRBJ2-7; D possibly matches TRBD1 or TRBD2 (5 bases each). V was trimmed by 2 bases and J by 6 bases, leaving 17 bases between them. Germline lookup yields CDR1 KGHSH and CDR2 LQKENI. CDR3 length equals 15 residues. Here the CDR3 DNA reads TGTGCCAGCTCACCATGGGACGGGGTTCAGTCCGAGCAGTACTTC. This gives the protein CASSPWDGVQSEQYF.

A few counts support this clonotype. The chain has TRBV11-2 and TRBJ1-1; tentative D call: TRBD1 (5 bases). The CDR3 is 14 amino acids. Germline CDR1 and CDR2: SGHAT and FQNNGV. With 0 bases removed from V and 4 bases from J, the gap between germline ends came to 9 bases. CDR3 sequence (DNA): TGTGCCAGCAGCTTAGATCATAGGGGCACTGAAGCTTTCTTT. Its translation: CASSLDHRGTEAFF.

This clonotype appeared many times. This chain joins TRBV11-2 and TRBJ1-4, with D unclear. CDR1 SGHAT and CDR2 FQNNGV come from the germline V gene. The CDR3 covers 15 residues. Trimming took off 6 bases at V and 0 bases at J, with 11 bases between the two ends. Written as DNA, the CDR3 is TGTGCCAGCAGTTCTAGTCTCGCAACTAATGAAAAACTGTTTTTT. It yields the protein CASSSSLATNEKLFF.

There are many counts of this clonotype. This rearrangement joins TRBV19 to TRBJ1-3; the D gene is possibly TRBD1 (5 bases). Per the germline V gene, CDR1 is LNHDA and CDR2 is SQIVND (reference sequence). Trimming shortened V by 6 bases and J by 0 bases, and 15 bases separated the two germline ends. The CDR3 runs 16 residues. Here the CDR3 DNA reads TGTGCCAGTAGCCTTGGGCAGGGCTACTCTGGAAACACCATATATTTT. Protein sequence: CASSLGQGYSGNTIYF.

This clonotype turned up a few times. This rearrangement joins TRBV7-9 to TRBJ2-7; the match to TRBD1 covers 8 bases. Trimming removed 5 bases from V and 3 bases from J; junction bases left unmatched: 3. The CDR3 covers 13 residues. Per germline, CDR1 SEHNR and CDR2 FQNEAQ (reference sequence). The CDR3 DNA reads as TGTGCCAGCAGCCCGGGACAGGTCTACGAGCAGTACTTC. This translates into CASSPGQVYEQYF.

This chain links TRBV10-3 with TRBJ2-1, with 15 bases that match TRBD2. This CDR3 comprises 18 residues. J lost 4 bases, V lost 3 bases, and 7 bases had no gene match. Germline CDR1 is ENHRY and CDR2 is SYGVKD. CDR3 nucleotide sequence: TGTGCCATCAGTGACCGCGGGACTAGCGGGGGGTTTTACAATGAGCAGTTCTTC. Protein: CAISDRGTSGGFYNEQFF.

The chain is built from TRBV12-3 or TRBV12-4 and TRBJ2-5; D unresolved. The CDR3 has 11 residues. Trimming removed 5 bases from V and 3 bases from J, with 4 bases in between. CDR3 bases: TGTGCCAGCAGTAAAGAAGAGACCCAGTACTTC. This encodes CASSKEETQYF.